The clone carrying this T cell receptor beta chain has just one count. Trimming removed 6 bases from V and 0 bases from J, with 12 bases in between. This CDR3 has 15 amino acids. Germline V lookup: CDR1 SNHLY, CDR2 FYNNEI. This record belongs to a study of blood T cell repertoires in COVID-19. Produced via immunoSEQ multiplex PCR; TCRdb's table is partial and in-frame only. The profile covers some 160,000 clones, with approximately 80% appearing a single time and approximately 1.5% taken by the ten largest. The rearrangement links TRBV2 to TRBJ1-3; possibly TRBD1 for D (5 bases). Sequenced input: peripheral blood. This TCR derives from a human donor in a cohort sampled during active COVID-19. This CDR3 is CASSLQGSSGNTIYF. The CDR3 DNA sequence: TGTGCCAGCAGCCTCCAGGGAAGCTCTGGAAACACCATATATTTT.